A selection of T cell receptor beta chains follows, all from one sample in a study of T cells in Graves' hyperthyroidism and ophthalmopathy. One entry per CDR3 protein, called by TCRdb with MiXCR from the multiplex PCR reads. The sample lists around 690,000 distinct CDR3 sequences; roughly 17% were seen once. Sequencing used blood. The source is a man aged 50 or older with Graves' hyperthyroidism. Both conserved end residues are part of each CDR3. D genes are given only for firm matches. The size entry is marked missing in some rows and otherwise reads once, few, many or a size class.

J gene	clone size	D gene	V gene	CDR3 DNA	CDR3 protein
TRBJ2-5	many	-	TRBV2	TGTGCCAGCAGTGATTTCGGGGTGGTGGAGACCCAGTACTTC	CASSDFGVVETQYF
TRBJ2-7	many	TRBD2	TRBV28	TGTGCCAGCAGCCCGACTAGCCTTCTCTCCTACGAGCAGTACTTC	CASSPTSLLSYEQYF
TRBJ2-1	many	TRBD2	TRBV29-1	TGCAGCGTTGAGGGTCTCAGCGGGGTTGAGCAGTTCTTC	CSVEGLSGVEQFF
TRBJ2-5	-	-	TRBV29-1	TGCAGCGTTGTCAGGGCGGAGACCCAGTACTTC	CSVVRAETQYF
TRBJ2-7	many	-	TRBV12-5	TGTGCTAGTCCCCGGACCAAGCGGGTTTACGAGCAGTACTTC	CASPRTKRVYEQYF
TRBJ2-7	-	-	TRBV3-1	TGTGCCAGCAGCCGATACGACGCGTACTCCTACGAGCAGTACTTC	CASSRYDAYSYEQYF
TRBJ1-5	-	-	TRBV28	TGTGCCAGCGGGGAAAACAGGGATGCTCAGCCCCAGCATTTT	CASGENRDAQPQHF
TRBJ1-1	many	-	TRBV6-1	TGTGCCAGCAGAGACGACTTGGGGACTGAAGCTTTCTTT	CASRDDLGTEAFF
TRBJ2-5	-	-	TRBV11-3	TGTGCCAGCAGCCCCGGCGAGAGAAAGTACCAAGAGACCCAGTACTTC	CASSPGERKYQETQYF
TRBJ1-6	-	-	TRBV5-1	TGCGCCAGCAAGCGGGGGGACTCATCACCCCTCCACTTT	CASKRGDSSPLHF
TRBJ2-7	few	-	TRBV6-5	TGTGCCAGCAGTTATTCAGCCCAGCAGTACTTC	CASSYSAQQYF
TRBJ2-3	few	-	TRBV20-1	TGCAGTGCTGGACGGGAGTTTCTTGATACGCAGTATTTT	CSAGREFLDTQYF
TRBJ1-3	few	-	TRBV28	TGTGCCAGCAGTTTTCAGGGAGTCTCTGGAAACACCATATATTTT	CASSFQGVSGNTIYF
TRBJ2-3	-	TRBD2	TRBV18	TGTGCCAGCTCACGGATTAGCGGGGCCTACACAGATACGCAGTATTTT	CASSRISGAYTDTQYF
TRBJ1-1	many	-	TRBV12-3/TRBV12-4	TGTGCCAGCAGGCTACAGGCCCTTGAAGCTTTCTTT	CASRLQALEAFF
TRBJ2-5	many	TRBD2	TRBV24-1	TGTGCCACCAGTGGCAGCGGGAGCGTTGGAGAGACCCAGTACTTC	CATSGSGSVGETQYF
TRBJ2-7	many	-	TRBV12-3/TRBV12-4	TGTGCCAGCACCGTGGGAGGCGAGCAGTACTTC	CASTVGGEQYF
TRBJ2-4	few	-	TRBV7-8	TGTGCCAGCAGTTTTAATTCCTTCCAGGGGAAAAACATTCAGTACTTC	CASSFNSFQGKNIQYF
TRBJ2-7	few	TRBD2	TRBV7-9	TGTGCCAGCAGCTTAGAACTGTCTAGCGGGAGCCACGAGCAGTACTTC	CASSLELSSGSHEQYF
TRBJ2-2	many	TRBD1	TRBV7-3	TGTGCCAGCAGCTTCGGACAGGCGAACACCGGGGAGCTGTTTTTT	CASSFGQANTGELFF
TRBJ1-2	few	TRBD1	TRBV10-3	TGTGCCATCGGACTGGGAGGAGACAGGGGGCTCTATGGCTACACCTTC	CAIGLGGDRGLYGYTF
TRBJ1-1	few	-	TRBV28	TGTGCCAGCAGAAAGAGGGCCAACACTGAAGCTTTCTTT	CASRKRANTEAFF
TRBJ1-1	-	-	TRBV30	TGTGCCTGGAGTGCACAGACCGGGGCTTTCTTT	CAWSAQTGAFF
TRBJ2-7	-	TRBD1	TRBV7-8	TGCGCCAGCAGCCCGTGGGGTGGGACAGGGGTCTACGAGCAGTACTTT	CASSPWGGTGVYEQYF
TRBJ1-4	many	-	TRBV12-3/TRBV12-4	TGTGCCAGCAGTTACCATGGTGAAAAACTGTTTTTT	CASSYHGEKLFF
TRBJ1-4	few	-	TRBV4-3	TGCGCCAGCAGCCAAGAAGGACCGGCTAATGAAAAACTGTTTTTT	CASSQEGPANEKLFF
TRBJ2-7	-	TRBD2	TRBV11-1	TGTGCCAGCAGACTAGCGGGAGAAAACGAGCAGTACTTC	CASRLAGENEQYF
TRBJ2-5	many	-	TRBV18	TGTGCCAGCTCACCATTATATACCCAGCAAGAGACCCAGTACTTC	CASSPLYTQQETQYF
TRBJ2-7	-	-	TRBV28	TGTGCCAGCAGTCCTGACACCCCTCCCTACGAGCAGTACTTC	CASSPDTPPYEQYF
TRBJ2-3	many	TRBD2	TRBV5-1	TGCGCCAGCAGCCCTGGGACTAGCGGGCCCTCTAGCACAGATACGCAGTATTTT	CASSPGTSGPSSTDTQYF
TRBJ1-3	-	-	TRBV10-3	TGTGCCATCAGTGAGTCGATCGGGCCTGGAAACACCACATATTTT	CAISESIGPGNTTYF
TRBJ1-3	few	-	TRBV30	TGTGCCTTTGACAGCGGGGGAAACACCATATATTTT	CAFDSGGNTIYF
TRBJ2-7	many	-	TRBV7-2	TGTGCCAGCAGCTTAGCAAGGGACCTTCAAGGCGGGCAGTACTTC	CASSLARDLQGGQYF
TRBJ2-2	many	TRBD2	TRBV2	TGTGCCAGCAGAATGGGACTAGCGGGAGTGGCCGGGGAGCTGTTTTTT	CASRMGLAGVAGELFF
TRBJ2-2	-	TRBD2	TRBV12-5	TGTGCTAGTGGTTTGGTAATGGGACTAGCGGGAGTCGGGGAGCTGTTTTTT	CASGLVMGLAGVGELFF
TRBJ1-1	many	-	TRBV2	TGTGCCAGCAGTGACACGTACCATGAAGCTTTCTTT	CASSDTYHEAFF
TRBJ1-1	many	-	TRBV30	TGTGCCTGGAGTCTTAGGGCCACTGAAGCTTTCTTT	CAWSLRATEAFF
TRBJ2-7	-	-	TRBV29-1	TGCAGCGTTGAGTTAGGAGAGCGGAACTACGAGCAGTACTTC	CSVELGERNYEQYF
TRBJ2-5	many	-	TRBV11-3	TGTGCCAGCAGCTCATGGGGGGGGGCGATGGAGACCCAGTACTTC	CASSSWGGAMETQYF
TRBJ2-3	many	-	TRBV11-2	TGTGCCAGCAGCTTCCTGCCCTACAGCACAGATACGCAGTATTTT	CASSFLPYSTDTQYF
TRBJ2-3	few	-	TRBV6-2/TRBV6-3	TGTGCCACCGGGCTAAGAAGCACAGATACGCAGTATTTT	CATGLRSTDTQYF
TRBJ1-1	-	-	TRBV12-3/TRBV12-4	TGTGCCAGCAGTTCATCCCCAGGGGCGCGGAGGACTGAAGCTTTCTTT	CASSSSPGARRTEAFF
TRBJ1-6	few	-	TRBV5-1	TGCGCCAGCAGACAGGACGCCAATTCACCCCTCCACTTT	CASRQDANSPLHF
TRBJ2-1	few	-	TRBV7-9	TGTGCCAGCAGCAGAGGGACTTACGACAGCCGCTACAATGAGCAGTTCTTC	CASSRGTYDSRYNEQFF
TRBJ1-6	-	-	TRBV20-1	TGCAGTGCTACCCCCATACAGGCGAACTATAATTCACCCCTCCACTTT	CSATPIQANYNSPLHF